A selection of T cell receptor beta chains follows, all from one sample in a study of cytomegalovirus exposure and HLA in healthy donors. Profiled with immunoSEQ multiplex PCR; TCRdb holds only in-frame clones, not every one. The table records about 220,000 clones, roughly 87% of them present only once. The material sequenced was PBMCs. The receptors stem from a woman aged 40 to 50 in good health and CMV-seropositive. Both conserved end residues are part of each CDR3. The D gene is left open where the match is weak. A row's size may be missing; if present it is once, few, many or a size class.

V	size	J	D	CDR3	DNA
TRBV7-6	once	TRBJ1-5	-	CASSLADRSYSNQPQHF	TGTGCCAGCAGCTTAGCTGATCGCAGTTATAGCAATCAGCCCCAGCATTTT
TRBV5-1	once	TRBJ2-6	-	CASSPSITGANVLTF	TGCGCCAGCAGCCCCTCTATCACTGGGGCCAACGTCCTGACTTTC
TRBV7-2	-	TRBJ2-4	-	CASSFEADSKNIQYF	TGTGCCAGCAGCTTCGAGGCAGACAGTAAGAACATTCAGTACTTC
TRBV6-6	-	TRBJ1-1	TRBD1	CASSYSGTGGPEAFF	TGTGCCAGCAGTTATAGTGGGACAGGGGGGCCTGAAGCTTTCTTT
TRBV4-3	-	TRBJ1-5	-	CASSQDIRNQPQHF	TGCGCCAGCAGCCAAGATATCAGGAATCAGCCCCAGCATTTT
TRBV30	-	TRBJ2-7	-	CAWSLSVNEQYF	TGTGCCTGGAGTCTTAGTGTCAACGAGCAGTACTTC
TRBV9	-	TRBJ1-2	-	CASSGIGTLGGYTF	TGTGCCAGCAGCGGGATTGGGACACTAGGAGGCTACACCTTC
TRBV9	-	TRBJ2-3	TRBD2	CASSVYGRPTDTQYF	TGTGCCAGCAGCGTATACGGGAGGCCTACAGATACGCAGTATTTT
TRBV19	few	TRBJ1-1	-	CASRVETGIEAFF	TGTGCCAGTAGGGTCGAGACAGGAATTGAAGCTTTCTTT
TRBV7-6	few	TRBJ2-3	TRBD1	CASSPGTGELDTQYF	TGTGCCAGCAGCCCCGGGACAGGAGAATTAGATACGCAGTATTTT
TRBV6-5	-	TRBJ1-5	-	CASRGGRASNQPQHF	TGTGCCAGCAGAGGGGGTCGCGCTAGCAATCAGCCCCAGCATTTT
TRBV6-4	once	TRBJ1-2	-	CASRPDSSHGYTF	TGTGCCAGCAGGCCCGACAGTTCTCATGGCTACACCTTC
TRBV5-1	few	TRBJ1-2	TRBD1	CASSLGDRGTIGYTF	TGCGCCAGCAGCTTGGGGGACAGGGGCACGATTGGCTACACCTTC
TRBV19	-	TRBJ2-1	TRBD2	CASTSSGRRSYNEQFF	TGTGCCAGTACCTCAAGCGGGAGGCGCTCCTACAATGAGCAGTTCTTC
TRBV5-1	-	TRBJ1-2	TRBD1	CASSLEPDYRTGGANYGYTF	TGCGCCAGCAGCTTGGAGCCCGACTACCGCACAGGGGGGGCTAACTATGGCTACACCTTC
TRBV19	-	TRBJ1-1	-	CASKFPRRGVTEAFF	TGTGCCAGTAAGTTCCCCCGCAGAGGAGTCACTGAAGCTTTCTTT
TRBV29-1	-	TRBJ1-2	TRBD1	CSARQGEYGYTF	TGCAGCGCCCGACAGGGGGAGTATGGCTACACCTTC
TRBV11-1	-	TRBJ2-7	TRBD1	CASSRHRGRSAEQYF	TGTGCCAGCAGCCGGCACAGGGGGCGTTCGGCCGAGCAGTACTTC
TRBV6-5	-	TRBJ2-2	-	CASRIGAPTGELFF	TGTGCCAGCAGGATAGGGGCCCCCACCGGGGAGCTGTTTTTT
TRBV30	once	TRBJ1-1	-	CAWSWGGANEAFF	TGTGCCTGGTCGTGGGGGGGGGCAAATGAAGCTTTCTTT
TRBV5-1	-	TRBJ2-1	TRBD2	CASSLEASGRREQFF	TGCGCCAGCAGCTTGGAGGCTAGCGGGAGAAGGGAGCAGTTCTTC
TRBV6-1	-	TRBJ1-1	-	CASSSVDRNTEAFF	TGTGCCAGCAGTTCCGTTGACAGGAACACTGAAGCTTTCTTT
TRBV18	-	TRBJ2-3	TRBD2	CASSRSSGTKTDTQYF	TGTGCCAGCTCACGGAGTAGCGGGACAAAGACAGATACGCAGTATTTT
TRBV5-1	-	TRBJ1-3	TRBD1	CASSFAGTGDIGGNTIYF	TGCGCCAGCAGCTTTGCCGGGACAGGGGATATTGGTGGAAACACCATATATTTT
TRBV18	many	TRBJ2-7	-	CASSQAGRSYEQYF	TGTGCCAGCTCACAGGCGGGGAGGTCCTACGAGCAGTACTTC
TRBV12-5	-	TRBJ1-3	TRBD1	CASGLVLRQGQNYLLSGNTIYF	TGTGCTAGTGGTTTGGTACTCCGACAGGGGCAAAACTATCTCCTCTCTGGAAACACCATATATTTT
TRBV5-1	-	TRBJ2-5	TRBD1	CASSSRTGEETQYF	TGCGCCAGCAGCTCAAGGACAGGGGAAGAGACCCAGTACTTC
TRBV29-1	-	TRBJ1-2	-	CSVVPIGQPYF	TGCAGCGTTGTACCGATAGGACAGCCCTACTTC
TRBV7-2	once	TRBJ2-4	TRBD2	CASSLMAGVAKNIQYF	TGTGCCAGCAGCTTGATGGCGGGAGTGGCCAAAAACATTCAGTACTTC
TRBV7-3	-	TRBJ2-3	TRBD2	CASSLNGGGQDTQYF	TGTGCCAGCAGCTTAAATGGCGGGGGGCAAGATACGCAGTATTTT
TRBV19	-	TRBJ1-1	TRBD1	CASSFPRTGITEAFF	TGTGCCAGTAGTTTCCCCCGGACAGGGATCACTGAAGCTTTCTTT
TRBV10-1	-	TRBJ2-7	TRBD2	CASSLEASGAYEQYF	TGCGCCAGCAGTCTCGAGGCTAGCGGGGCCTACGAGCAGTACTTC
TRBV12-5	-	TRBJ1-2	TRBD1	CASGSRTGEGYTF	TGTGCTAGTGGTTCGAGGACAGGGGAAGGCTACACCTTC
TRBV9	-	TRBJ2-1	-	CASSAQDISGNEQFF	TGTGCCAGCAGCGCTCAAGATATATCGGGCAATGAGCAGTTCTTC
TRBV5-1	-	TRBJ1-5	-	CASSFTGNQPQHF	TGCGCCAGCAGCTTTACAGGGAATCAGCCCCAGCATTTT
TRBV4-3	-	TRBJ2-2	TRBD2	CASSQAPIASGGARTGELFF	TGCGCCAGCAGCCAGGCCCCGATCGCTAGCGGGGGGGCCCGCACCGGGGAGCTGTTTTTT
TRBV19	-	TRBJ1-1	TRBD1	CASSTGTGGLGEAFF	TGTGCCAGTAGTACCGGGACAGGGGGATTAGGTGAAGCTTTCTTT
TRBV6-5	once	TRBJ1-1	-	CASSLAGVSEAFF	TGTGCCAGCAGCCTCGCGGGAGTTTCTGAAGCTTTCTTT